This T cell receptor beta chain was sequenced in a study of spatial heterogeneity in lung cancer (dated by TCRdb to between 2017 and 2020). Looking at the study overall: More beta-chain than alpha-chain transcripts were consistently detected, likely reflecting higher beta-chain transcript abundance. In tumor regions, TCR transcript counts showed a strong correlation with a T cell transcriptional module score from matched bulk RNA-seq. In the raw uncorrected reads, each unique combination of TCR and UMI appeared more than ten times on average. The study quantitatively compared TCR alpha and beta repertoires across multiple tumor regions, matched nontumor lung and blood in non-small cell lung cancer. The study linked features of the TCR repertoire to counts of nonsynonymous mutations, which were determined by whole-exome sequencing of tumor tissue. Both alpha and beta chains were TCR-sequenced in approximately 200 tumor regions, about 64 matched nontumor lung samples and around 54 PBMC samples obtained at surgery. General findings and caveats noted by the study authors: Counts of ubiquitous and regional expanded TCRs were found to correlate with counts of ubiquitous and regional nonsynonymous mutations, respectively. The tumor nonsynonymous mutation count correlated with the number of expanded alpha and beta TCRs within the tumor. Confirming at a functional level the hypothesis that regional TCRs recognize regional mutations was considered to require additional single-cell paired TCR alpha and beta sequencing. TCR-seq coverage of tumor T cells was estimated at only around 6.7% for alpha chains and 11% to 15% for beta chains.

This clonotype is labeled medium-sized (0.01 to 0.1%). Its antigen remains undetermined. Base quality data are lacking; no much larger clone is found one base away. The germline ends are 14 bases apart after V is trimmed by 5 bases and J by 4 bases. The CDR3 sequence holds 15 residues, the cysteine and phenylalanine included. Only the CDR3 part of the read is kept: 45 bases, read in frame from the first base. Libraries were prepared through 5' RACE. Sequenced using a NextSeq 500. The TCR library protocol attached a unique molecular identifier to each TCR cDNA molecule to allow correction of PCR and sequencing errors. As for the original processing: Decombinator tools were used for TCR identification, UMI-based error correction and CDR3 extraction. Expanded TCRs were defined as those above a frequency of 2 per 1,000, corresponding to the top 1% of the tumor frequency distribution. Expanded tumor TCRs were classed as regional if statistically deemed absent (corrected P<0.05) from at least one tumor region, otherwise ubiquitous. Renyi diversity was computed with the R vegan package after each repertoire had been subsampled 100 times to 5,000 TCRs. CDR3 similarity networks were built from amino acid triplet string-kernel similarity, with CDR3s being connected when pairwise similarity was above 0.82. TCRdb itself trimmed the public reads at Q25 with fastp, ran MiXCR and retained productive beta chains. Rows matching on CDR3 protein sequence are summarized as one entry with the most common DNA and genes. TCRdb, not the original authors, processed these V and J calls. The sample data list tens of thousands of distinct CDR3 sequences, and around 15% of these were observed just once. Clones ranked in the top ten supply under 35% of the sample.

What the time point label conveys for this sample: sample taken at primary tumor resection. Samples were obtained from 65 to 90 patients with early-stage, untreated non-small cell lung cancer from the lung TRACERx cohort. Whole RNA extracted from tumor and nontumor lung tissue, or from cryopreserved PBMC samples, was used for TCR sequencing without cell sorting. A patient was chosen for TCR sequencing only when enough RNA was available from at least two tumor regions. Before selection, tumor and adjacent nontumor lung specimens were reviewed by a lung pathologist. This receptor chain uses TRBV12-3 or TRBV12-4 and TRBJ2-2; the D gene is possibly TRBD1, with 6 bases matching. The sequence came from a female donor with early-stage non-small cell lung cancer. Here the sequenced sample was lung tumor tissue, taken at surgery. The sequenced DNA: TGTGCCAGCAGTCAAAGGGGGTATGGCACCGGGGAGCTGTTTTTT. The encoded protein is CASSQRGYGTGELFF.